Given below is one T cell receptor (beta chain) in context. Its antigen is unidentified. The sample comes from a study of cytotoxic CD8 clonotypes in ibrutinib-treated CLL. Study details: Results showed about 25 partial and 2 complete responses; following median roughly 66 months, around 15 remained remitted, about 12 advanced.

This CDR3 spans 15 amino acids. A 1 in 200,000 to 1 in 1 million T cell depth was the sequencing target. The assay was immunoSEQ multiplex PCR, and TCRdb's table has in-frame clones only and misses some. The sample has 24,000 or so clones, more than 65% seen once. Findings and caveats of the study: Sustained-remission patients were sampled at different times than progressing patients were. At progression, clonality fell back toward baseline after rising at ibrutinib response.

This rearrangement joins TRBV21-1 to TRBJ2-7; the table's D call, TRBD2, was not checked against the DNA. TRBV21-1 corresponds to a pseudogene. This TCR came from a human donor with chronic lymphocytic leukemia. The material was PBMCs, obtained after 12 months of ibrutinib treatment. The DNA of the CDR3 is TGTGCCAGCAGCAAAGACGACTCGGCCTACTACGAGCAGTACTTC. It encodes CASSKDDSAYYEQYF.